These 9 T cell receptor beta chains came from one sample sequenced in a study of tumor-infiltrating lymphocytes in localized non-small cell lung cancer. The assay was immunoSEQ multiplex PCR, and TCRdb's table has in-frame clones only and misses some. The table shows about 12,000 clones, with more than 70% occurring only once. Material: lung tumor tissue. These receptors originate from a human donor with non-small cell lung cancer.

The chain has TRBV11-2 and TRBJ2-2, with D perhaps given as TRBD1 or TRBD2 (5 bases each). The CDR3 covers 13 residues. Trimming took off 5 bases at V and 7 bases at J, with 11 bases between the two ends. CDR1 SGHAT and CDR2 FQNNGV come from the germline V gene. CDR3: CASSPSGGGELFF. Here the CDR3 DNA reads TGTGCCAGCAGCCCAAGTGGGGGCGGGGAGCTGTTTTTT.

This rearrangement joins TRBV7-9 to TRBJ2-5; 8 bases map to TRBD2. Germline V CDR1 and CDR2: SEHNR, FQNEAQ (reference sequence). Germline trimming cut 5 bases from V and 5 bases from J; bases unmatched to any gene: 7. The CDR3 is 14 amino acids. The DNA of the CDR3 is TGTGCCAGCAGCCGCCCGGGGGGGGCGGAGACCCAGTACTTC. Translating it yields CASSRPGGAETQYF.

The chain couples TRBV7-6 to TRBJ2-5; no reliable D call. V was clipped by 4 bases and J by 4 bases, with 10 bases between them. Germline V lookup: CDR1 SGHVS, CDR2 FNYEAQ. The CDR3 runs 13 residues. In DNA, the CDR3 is TGTGCCAGCAGCTATCATGGGGTAGAGACCCAGTACTTC. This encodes CASSYHGVETQYF.

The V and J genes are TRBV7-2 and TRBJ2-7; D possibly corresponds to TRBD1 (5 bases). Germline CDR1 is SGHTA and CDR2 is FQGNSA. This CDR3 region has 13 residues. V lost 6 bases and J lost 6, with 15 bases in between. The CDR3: CASRPTIGAEQYF. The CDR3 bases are TGTGCCAGCAGGCCTACCATAGGGGCCGAGCAGTACTTC.

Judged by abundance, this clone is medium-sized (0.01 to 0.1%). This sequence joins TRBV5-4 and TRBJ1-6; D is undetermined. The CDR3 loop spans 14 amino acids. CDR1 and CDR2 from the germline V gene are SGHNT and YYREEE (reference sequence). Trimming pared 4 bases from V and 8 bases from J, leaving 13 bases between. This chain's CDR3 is CASSLWGSDSPLHF. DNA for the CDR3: TGTGCCAGCAGCCTATGGGGAAGCGATTCACCCCTCCACTTT.

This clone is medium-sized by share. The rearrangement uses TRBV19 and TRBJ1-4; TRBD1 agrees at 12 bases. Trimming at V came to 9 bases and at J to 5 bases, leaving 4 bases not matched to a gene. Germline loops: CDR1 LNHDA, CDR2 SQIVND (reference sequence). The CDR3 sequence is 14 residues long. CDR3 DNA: TGTGCCAGCCGGGACAGGGGGCGCAATGAAAAACTGTTTTTT. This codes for CASRDRGRNEKLFF.

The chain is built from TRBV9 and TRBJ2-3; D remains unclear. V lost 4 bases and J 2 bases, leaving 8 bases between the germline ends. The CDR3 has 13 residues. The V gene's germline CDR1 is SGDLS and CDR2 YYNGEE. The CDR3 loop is CASSPRVTDTQYF. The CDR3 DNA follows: TGTGCCAGCAGCCCTCGGGTCACAGATACGCAGTATTTT.

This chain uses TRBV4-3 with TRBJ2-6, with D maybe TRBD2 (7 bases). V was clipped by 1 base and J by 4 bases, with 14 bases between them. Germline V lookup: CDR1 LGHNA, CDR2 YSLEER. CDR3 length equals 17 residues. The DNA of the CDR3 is TGCGCCAGCAGCCAAGGAGGGGGAGGGTCCGGGGCCAACGTCCTGACTTTC. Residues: CASSQGGGGSGANVLTF.

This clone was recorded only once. The CDR3 sequence: CASSRQANTGELFF. The CDR3, as DNA: TGTGCCAGCAGCAGACAGGCGAACACCGGGGAGCTGTTTTTT. The gene calls are TRBV14 and TRBJ2-2; maybe TRBD1 (6 bases). Trimming shortened V by 5 bases and J by 0 bases, and 7 bases separated the two germline ends. The CDR3 runs to 14 residues. CDR1 and CDR2 from the germline V gene are SGHDN and FVKESK.